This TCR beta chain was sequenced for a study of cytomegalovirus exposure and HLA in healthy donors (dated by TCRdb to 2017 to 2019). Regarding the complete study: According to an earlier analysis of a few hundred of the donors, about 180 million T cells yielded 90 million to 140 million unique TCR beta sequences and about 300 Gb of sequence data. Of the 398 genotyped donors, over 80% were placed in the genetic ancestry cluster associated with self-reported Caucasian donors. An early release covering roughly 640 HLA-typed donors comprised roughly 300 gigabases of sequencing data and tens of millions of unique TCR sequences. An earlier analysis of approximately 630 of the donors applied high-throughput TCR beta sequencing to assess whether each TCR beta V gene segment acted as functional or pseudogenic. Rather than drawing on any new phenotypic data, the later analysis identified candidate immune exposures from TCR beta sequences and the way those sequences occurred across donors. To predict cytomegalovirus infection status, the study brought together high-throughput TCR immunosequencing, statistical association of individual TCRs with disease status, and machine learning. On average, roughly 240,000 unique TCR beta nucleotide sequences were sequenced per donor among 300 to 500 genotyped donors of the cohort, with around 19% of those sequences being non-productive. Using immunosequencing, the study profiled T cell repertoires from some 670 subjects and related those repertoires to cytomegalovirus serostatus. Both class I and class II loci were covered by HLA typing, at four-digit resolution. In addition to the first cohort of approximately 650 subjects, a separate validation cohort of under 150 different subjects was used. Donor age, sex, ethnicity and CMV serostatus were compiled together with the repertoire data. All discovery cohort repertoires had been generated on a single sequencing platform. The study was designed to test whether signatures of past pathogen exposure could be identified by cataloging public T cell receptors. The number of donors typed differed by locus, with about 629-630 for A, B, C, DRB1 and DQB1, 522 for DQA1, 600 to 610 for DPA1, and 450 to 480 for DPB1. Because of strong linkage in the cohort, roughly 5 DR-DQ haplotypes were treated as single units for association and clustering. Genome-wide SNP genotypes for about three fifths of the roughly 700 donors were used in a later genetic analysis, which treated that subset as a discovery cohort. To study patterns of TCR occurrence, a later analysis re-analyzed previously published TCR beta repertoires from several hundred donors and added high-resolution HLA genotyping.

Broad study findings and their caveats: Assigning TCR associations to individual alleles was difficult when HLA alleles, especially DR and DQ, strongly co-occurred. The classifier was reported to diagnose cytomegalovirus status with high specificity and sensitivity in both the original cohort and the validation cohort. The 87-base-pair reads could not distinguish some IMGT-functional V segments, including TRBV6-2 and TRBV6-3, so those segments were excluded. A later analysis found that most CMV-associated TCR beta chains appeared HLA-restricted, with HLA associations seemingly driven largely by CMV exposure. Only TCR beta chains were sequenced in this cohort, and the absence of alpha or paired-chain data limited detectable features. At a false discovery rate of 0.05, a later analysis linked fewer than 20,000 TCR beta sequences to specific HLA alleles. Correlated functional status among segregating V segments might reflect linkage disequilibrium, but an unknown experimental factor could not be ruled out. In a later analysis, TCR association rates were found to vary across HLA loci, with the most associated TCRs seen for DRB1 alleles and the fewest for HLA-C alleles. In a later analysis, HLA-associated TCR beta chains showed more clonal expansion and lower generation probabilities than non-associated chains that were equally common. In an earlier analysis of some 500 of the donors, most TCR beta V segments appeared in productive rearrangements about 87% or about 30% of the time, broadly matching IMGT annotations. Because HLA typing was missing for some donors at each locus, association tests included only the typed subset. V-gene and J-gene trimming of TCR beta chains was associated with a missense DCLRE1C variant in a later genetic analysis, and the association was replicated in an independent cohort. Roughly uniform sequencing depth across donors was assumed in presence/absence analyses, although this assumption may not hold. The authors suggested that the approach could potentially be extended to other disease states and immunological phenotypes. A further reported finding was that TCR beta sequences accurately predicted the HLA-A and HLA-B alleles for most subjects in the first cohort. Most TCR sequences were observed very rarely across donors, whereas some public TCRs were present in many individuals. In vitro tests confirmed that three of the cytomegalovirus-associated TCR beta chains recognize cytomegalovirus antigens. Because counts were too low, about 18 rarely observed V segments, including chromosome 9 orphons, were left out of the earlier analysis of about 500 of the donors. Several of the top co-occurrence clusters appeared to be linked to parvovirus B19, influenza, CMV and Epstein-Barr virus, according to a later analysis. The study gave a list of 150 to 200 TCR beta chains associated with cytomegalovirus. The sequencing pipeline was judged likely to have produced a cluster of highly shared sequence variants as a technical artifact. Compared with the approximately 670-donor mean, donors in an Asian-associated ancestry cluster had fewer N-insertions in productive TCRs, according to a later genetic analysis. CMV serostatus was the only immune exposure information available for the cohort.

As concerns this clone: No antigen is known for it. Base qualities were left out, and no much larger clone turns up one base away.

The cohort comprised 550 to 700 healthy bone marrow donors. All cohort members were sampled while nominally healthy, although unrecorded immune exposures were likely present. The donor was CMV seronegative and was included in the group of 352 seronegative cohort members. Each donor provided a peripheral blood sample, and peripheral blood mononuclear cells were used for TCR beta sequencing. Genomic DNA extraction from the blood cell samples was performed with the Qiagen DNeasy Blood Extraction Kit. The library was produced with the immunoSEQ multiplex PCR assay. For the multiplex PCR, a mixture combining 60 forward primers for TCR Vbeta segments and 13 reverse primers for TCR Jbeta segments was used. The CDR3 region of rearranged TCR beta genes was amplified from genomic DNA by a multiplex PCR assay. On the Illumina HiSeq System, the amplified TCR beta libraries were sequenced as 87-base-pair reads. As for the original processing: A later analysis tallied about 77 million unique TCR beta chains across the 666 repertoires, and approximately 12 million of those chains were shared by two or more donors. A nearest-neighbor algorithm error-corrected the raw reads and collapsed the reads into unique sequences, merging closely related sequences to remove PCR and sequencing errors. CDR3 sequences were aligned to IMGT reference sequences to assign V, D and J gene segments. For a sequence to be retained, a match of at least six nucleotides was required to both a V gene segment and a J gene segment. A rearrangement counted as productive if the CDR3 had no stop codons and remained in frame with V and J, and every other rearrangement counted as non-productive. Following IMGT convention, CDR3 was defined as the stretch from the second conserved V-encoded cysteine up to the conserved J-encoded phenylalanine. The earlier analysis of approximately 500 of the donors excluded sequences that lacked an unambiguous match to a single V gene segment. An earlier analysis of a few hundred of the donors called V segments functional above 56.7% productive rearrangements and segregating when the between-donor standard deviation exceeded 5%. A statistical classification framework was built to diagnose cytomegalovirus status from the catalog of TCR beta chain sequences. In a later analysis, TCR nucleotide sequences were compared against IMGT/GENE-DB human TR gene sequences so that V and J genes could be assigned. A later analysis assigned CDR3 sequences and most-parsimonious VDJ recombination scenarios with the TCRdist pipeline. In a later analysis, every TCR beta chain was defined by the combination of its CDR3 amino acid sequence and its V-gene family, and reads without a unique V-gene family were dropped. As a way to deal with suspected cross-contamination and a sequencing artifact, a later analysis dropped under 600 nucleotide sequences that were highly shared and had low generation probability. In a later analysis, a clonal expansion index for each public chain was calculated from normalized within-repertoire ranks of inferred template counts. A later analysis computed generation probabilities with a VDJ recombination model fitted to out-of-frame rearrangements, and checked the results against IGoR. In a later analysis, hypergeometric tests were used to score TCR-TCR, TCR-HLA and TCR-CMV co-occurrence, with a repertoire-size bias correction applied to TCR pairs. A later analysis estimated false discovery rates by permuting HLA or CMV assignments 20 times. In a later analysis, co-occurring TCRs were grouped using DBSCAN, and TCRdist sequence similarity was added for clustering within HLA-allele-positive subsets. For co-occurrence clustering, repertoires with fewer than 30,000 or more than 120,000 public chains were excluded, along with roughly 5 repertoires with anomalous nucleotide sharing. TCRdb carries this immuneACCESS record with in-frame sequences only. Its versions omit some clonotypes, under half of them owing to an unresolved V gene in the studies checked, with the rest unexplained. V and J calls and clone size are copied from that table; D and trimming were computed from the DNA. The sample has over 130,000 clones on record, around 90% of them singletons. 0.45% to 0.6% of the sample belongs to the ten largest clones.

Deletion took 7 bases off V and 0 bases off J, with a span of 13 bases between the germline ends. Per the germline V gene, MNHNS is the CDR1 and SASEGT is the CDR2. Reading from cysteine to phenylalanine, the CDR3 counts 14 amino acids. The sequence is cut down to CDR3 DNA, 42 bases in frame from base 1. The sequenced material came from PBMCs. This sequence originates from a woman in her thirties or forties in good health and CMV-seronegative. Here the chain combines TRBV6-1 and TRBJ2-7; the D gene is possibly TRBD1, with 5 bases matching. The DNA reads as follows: TGTGCCAGCACCTCCGACAGAGCCTCCTACGAGCAGTACTTC. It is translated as CASTSDRASYEQYF.